The subject of this entry is one T cell receptor beta chain. Its antigen is not identified. This entry comes from a study of beta chain features in type 1 diabetes. Notes on the study in general: Across patients, naive, central memory and Treg TCRB repertoires exhibited apparently greater similarity than was observed across healthy donors. Researchers report that Type 1 diabetes patients had moderately but significantly shorter TCRB CDR3s across all four CD4+ subsets.

This CDR3 spans 15 amino acids. The V and J ends lost 4 bases and 0 bases respectively, with 10 bases between them. CDR1 and CDR2 from the germline V gene are KGHSH and LQKENI. Every bit of the isolated RNA underwent reverse transcription, so sequencing read expressed TCRB transcripts. Some clones are missing from TCRdb's copy, which holds only in-frame ones; the method was immunoSEQ multiplex PCR. The table lists 120,000 or so clones, 17% of them singletons, with around 2.5% in the top ten. A sort by CD45RO/CCR7/CD25/CD127/CD95/CD27 yielded CD4+ naive, central memory, regulatory and stem cell-like memory cells.

This clonotype originated in a man aged 18 to 29 with type 1 diabetes. This sequence joins TRBV18 and TRBJ1-3; no firm D call. The specimen was central memory CD4+ T cells from blood. For the CDR3, the DNA is TGTGCCAGCTCACACGGACTGACCTCTGGAAACACCATATATTTT. As protein: CASSHGLTSGNTIYF. Using reference TRBV18 and TRBJ1-3 for the parts outside the CDR3, the full variable domain is NAGVMQNPRHLVRRRGQEARLRCSPMKGHSHVYWYRQLPEEGLKFMVYLQKENIIDESGMPKERFSAEFPKEGPSILRIQQVVRGDSAAYFCASSHGLTSGNTIYFGEGSWLTVV.